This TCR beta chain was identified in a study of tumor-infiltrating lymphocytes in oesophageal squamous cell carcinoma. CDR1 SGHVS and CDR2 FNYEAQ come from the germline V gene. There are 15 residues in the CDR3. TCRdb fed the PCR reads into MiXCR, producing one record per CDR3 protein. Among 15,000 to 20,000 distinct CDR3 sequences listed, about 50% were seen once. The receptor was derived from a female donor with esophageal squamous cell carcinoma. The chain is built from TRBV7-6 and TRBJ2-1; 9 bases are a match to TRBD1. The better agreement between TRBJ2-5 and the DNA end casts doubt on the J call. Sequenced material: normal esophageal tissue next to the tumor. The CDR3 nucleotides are TGTGCCAGCAGCTTTTACGGAACGGACAGGGGGACCCAGTACTTC. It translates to CASSFYGTDRGTQYF.